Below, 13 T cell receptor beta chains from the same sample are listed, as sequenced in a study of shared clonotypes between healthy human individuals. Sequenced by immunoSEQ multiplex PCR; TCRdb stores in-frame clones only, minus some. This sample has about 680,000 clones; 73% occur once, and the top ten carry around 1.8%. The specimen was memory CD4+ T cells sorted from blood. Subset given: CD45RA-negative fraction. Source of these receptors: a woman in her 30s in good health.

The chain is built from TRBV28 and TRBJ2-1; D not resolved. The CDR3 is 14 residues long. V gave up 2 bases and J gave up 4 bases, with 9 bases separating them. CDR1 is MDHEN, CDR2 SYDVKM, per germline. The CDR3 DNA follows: TGTGCCAGCAGTTTAATAACACCATACAATGAGCAGTTCTTC. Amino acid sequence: CASSLITPYNEQFF.

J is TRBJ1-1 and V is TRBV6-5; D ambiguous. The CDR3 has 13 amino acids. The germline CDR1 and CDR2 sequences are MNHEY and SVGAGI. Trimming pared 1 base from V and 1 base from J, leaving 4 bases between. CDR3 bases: TGTGCCAGCAGTTACTGGGAGAACACTGAAGCTTTCTTT. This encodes CASSYWENTEAFF.

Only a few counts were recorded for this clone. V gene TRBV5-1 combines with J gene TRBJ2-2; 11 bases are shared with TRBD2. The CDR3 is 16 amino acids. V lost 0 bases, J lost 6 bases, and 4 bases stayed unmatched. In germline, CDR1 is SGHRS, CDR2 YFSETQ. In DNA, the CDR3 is TGCGCCAGCAGCTTGGGTAGCGGGAGGGCCGCCGGGGAGCTGTTTTTT. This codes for CASSLGSGRAAGELFF.

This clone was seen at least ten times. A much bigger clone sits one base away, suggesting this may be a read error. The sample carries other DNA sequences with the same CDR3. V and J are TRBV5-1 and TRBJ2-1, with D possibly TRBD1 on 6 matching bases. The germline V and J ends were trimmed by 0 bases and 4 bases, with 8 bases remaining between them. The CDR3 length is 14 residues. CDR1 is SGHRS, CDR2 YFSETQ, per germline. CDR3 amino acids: CASSLEGGYNEQFF. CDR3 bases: TGCGCCAGCAGCTTGGAAGGGGGATACAATGAGCAGTTCTTC.

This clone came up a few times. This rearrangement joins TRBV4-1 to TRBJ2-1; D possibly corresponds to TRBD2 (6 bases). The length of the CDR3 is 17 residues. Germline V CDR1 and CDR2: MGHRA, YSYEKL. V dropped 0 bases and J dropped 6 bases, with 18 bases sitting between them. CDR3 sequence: CASSQDRRIGTSNEQFF. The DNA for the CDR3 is TGCGCCAGCAGCCAAGATAGGAGGATCGGGACTTCCAATGAGCAGTTCTTC.

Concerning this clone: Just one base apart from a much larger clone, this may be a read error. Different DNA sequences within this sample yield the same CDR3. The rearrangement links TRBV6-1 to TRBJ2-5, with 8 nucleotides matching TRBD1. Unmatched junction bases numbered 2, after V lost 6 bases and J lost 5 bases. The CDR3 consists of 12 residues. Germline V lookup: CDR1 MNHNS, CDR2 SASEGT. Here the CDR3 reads CASRGQGETQYF. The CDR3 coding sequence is TGTGCCAGCAGAGGACAGGGTGAGACCCAGTACTTC.

The CDR3 region is CAWSAPGRGLYNEQFF. The CDR3, as DNA: TGTGCCTGGAGTGCCCCCGGCAGGGGGCTCTACAATGAGCAGTTCTTC. The chain has TRBV30 and TRBJ2-1; TRBD1 agrees at 8 bases. This CDR3 has 16 residues. V shed 1 base and J 3 bases; nucleotides not matched to a gene: 8. CDR1 is GTSNPN and CDR2 is SVGIG in the germline V gene (reference sequence).

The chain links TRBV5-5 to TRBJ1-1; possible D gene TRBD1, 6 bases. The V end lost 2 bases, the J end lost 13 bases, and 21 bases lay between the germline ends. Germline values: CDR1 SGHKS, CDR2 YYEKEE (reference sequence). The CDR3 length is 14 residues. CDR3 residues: CASSFWGAGQRLFF. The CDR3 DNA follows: TGTGCCAGCAGCTTTTGGGGGGCAGGACAGAGGCTTTTCTTT.

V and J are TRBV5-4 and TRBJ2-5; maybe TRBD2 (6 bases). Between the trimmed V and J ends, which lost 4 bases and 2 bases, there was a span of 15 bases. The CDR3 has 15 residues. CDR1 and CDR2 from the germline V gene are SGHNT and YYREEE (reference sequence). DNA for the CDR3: TGTGCCAGCAGCCTTCTTGTGGGGGGACAAGAGACCCAGTACTTC. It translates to CASSLLVGGQETQYF.

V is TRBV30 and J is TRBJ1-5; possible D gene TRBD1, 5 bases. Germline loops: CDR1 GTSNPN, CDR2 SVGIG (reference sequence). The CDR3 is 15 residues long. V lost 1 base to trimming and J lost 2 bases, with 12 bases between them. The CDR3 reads CAWSGFGGGNQPQHF. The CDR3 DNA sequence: TGTGCCTGGAGTGGCTTCGGGGGAGGCAATCAGCCCCAGCATTTT. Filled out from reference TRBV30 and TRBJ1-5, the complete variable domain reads SQTIHQWPATLVQPVGSPLSLECTVEGTSNPNLYWYRQAAGRGLQLLFYSVGIGQISSEVPQNLSASRPQDRQFILSSKKLLLSDSGFYLCAWSGFGGGNQPQHFGDGTRLSIL.

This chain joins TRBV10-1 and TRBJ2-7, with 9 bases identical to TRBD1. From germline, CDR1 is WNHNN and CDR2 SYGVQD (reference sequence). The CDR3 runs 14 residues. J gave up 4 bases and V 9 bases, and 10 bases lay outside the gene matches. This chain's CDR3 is CARNTGGYEYEQYF. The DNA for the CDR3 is TGCGCCAGGAACACAGGGGGCTACGAATACGAGCAGTACTTC.

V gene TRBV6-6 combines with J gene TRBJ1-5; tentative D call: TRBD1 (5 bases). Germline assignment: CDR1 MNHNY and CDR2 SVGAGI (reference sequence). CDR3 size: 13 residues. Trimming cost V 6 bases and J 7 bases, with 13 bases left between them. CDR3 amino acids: CASRGPSGQPQHF. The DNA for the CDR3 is TGTGCCAGCAGGGGACCAAGTGGGCAGCCCCAGCATTTT.

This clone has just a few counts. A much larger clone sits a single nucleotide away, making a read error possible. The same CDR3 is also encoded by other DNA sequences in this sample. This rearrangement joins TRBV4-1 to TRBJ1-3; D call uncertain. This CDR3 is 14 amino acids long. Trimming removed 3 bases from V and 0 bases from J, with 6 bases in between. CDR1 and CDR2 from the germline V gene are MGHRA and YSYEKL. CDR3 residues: CASSQGHSGNTIYF. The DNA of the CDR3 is TGCGCCAGCAGCCAGGGCCACTCTGGAAACACCATATATTTT.